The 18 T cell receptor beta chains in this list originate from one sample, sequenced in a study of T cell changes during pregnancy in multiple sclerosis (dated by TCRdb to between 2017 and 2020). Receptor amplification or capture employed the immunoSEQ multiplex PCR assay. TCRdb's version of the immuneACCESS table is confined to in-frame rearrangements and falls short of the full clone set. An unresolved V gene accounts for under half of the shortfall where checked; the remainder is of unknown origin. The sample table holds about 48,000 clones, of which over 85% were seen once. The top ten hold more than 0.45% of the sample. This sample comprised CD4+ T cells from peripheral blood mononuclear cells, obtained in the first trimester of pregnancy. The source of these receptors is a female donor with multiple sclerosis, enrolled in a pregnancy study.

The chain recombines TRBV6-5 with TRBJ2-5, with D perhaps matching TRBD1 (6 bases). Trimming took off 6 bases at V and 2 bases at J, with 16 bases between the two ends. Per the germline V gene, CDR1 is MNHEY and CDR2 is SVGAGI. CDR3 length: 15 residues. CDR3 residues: CASRSTGTRQETQYF. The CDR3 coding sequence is TGTGCCAGCAGATCTACCGGGACAAGACAAGAGACCCAGTACTTC.

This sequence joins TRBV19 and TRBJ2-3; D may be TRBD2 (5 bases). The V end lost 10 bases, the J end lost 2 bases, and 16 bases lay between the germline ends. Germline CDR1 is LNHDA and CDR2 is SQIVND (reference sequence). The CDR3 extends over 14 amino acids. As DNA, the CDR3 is TGTGCCACCCGGCTAGCAGCTTTCACAGATACGCAGTATTTT. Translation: CATRLAAFTDTQYF.

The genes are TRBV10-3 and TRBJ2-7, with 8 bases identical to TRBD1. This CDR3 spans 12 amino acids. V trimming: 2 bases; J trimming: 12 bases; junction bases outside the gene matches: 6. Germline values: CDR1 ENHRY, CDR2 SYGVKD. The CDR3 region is CAISEDRDRRYF. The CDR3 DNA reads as TGTGCCATCAGTGAGGACCGGGACAGGCGGTACTTC.

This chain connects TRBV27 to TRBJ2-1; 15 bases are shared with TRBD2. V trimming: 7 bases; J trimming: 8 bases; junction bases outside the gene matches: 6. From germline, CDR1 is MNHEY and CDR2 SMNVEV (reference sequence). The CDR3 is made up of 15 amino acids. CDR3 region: CASTGLAGGPYEQFF. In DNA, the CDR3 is TGTGCCAGCACCGGACTAGCGGGGGGGCCTTATGAGCAGTTCTTC.

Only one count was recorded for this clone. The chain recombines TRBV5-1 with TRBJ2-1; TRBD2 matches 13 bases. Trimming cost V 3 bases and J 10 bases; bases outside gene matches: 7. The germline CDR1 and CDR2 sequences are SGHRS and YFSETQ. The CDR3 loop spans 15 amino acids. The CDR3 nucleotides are TGCGCCAGCAGCTCTACTAGCGGGGGGGTTTTGGAGCAGTTCTTC. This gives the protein CASSSTSGGVLEQFF.

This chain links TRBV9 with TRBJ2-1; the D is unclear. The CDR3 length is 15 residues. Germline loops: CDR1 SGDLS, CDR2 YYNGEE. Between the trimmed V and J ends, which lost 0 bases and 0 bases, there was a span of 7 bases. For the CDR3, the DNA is TGTGCCAGCAGCGTAGGGAGTCCCTCCTACAATGAGCAGTTCTTC. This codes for CASSVGSPSYNEQFF.

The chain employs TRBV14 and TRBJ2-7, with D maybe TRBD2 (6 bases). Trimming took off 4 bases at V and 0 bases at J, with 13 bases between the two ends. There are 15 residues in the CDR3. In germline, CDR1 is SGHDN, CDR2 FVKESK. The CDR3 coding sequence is TGTGCCAGCAGCCGAGCCGGGGGACTCTCCTACGAGCAGTACTTC. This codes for CASSRAGGLSYEQYF. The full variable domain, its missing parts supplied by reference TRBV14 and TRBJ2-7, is EAGVTQFPSHSVIEKGQTVTLRCDPISGHDNLYWYRRVMGKEIKFLLHFVKESKQDESGMPNNRFLAERTGGTYSTLKVQPAELEDSGVYFCASSRAGGLSYEQYFGPGTRLTVT.

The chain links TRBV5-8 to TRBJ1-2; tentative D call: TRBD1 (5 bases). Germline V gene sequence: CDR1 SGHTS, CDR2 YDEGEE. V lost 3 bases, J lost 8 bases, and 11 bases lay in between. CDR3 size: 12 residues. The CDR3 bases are TGTGCCAGCAGCTACGAAGGGGTCGGCTACACCTTC. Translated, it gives CASSYEGVGYTF.

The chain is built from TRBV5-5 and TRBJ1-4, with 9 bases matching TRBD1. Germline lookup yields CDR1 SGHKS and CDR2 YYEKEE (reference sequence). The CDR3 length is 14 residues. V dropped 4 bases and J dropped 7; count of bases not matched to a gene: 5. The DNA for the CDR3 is TGTGCCAGCAGCGTGGACAGGGGTCGTGAAAAACTGTTTTTT. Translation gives CASSVDRGREKLFF.

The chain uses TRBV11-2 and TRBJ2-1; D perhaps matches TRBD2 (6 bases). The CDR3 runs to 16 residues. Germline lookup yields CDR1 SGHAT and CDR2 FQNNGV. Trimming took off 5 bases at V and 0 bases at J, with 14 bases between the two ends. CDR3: CASSQVSGVSYNEQFF. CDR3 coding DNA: TGTGCCAGCAGCCAGGTGTCGGGGGTCTCCTACAATGAGCAGTTCTTC.

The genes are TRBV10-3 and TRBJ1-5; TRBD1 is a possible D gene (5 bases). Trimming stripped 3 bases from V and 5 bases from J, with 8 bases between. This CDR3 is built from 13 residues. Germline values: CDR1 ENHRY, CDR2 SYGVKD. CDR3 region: CAISDRADQPQHF. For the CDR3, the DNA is TGTGCCATCAGTGACAGGGCCGATCAGCCCCAGCATTTT.

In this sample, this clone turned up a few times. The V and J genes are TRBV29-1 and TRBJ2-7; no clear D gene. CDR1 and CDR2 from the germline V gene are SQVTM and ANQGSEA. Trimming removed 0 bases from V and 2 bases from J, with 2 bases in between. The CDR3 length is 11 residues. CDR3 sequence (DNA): TGCAGCGTTGAAGATACCTACGAGCAGTACTTC. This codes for CSVEDTYEQYF.

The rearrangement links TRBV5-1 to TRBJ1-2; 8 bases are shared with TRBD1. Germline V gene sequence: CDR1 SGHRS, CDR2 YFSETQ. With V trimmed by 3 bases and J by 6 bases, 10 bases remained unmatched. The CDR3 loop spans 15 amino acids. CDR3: CASSSGQGTLHGYTF. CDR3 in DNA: TGCGCCAGCAGCTCTGGACAGGGCACCCTCCATGGCTACACCTTC.

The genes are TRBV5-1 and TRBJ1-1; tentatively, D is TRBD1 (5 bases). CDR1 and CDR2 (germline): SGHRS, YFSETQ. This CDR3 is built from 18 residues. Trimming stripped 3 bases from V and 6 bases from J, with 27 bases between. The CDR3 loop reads CASSSPGSALVGGAEAFF. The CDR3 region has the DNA TGCGCCAGCAGCTCCCCCGGCAGCGCCTTAGTCGGGGGAGCTGAAGCTTTCTTT.

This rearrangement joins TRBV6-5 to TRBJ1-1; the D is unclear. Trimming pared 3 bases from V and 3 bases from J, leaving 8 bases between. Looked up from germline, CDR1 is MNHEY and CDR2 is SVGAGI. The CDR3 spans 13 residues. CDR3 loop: CASSYWQDTEAFF. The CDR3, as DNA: TGTGCCAGCAGTTATTGGCAGGACACTGAAGCTTTCTTT.

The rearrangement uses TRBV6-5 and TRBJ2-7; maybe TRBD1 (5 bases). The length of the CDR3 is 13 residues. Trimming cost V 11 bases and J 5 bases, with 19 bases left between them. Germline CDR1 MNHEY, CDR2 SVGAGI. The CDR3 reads CASRLGAQNEQYF. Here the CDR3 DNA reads TGTGCCTCGAGGCTTGGGGCTCAAAACGAGCAGTACTTC.

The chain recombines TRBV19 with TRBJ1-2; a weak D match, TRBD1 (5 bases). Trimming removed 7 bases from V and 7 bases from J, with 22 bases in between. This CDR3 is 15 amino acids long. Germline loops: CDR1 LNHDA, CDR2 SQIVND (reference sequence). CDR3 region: CASNPQALSGGGYTF. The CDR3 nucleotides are TGTGCCAGTAACCCACAGGCCCTTAGCGGAGGTGGCTACACCTTC.

The CDR3 loop is CASSLTGSSYNEQFF. DNA of the CDR3: TGTGCCAGCAGTTTAACGGGGAGCTCCTACAATGAGCAGTTCTTC. The chain carries TRBV27 and TRBJ2-1; D might be TRBD2 (5 bases). Looked up from germline, CDR1 is MNHEY and CDR2 is SMNVEV (reference sequence). This CDR3 region has 15 residues. The V end lost 2 bases, the J end lost 0 bases, and 8 bases lay between the germline ends.